Shown below are 19 T cell receptor beta chains from a single sample sequenced in a study of blood T cell repertoires in COVID-19. The repertoire was sequenced with immunoSEQ multiplex PCR; TCRdb's copy has only in-frame clones and lacks some. The sample includes approximately 310,000 clones, 70% to 90% seen only once; the top ten take roughly 2%. The sequencing sample was made of PBMCs or T cells enriched from blood (not recorded which). The source is a man younger than 40 who had recovered from COVID-19.

The V call is TRBV9, the J call TRBJ2-3; 9 positions match TRBD2. CDR3 length: 17 amino acids. V was clipped by 1 base and J by 2 bases; unmatched bases: 8. Per the germline V gene, CDR1 is SGDLS and CDR2 is YYNGEE. The CDR3 protein is CASSVSVSGGPTDTQYF. CDR3 in DNA: TGTGCCAGCAGCGTATCGGTTAGCGGGGGTCCCACAGATACGCAGTATTTT.

V is TRBV5-4 and J is TRBJ2-7, with 10 bases lining up with TRBD2. The CDR3 is made up of 16 amino acids. The junction had 7 bases not matched to a gene; V was cut back by 4 bases and J by 0 bases. Germline V gene sequence: CDR1 SGHNT, CDR2 YYREEE (reference sequence). CDR3: CASSETSGALSYEQYF. In nucleotides, the CDR3 is TGTGCCAGCAGCGAAACTAGCGGGGCTCTCTCCTACGAGCAGTACTTC.

The chain joins TRBV13 to TRBJ1-4; possible D gene TRBD1, 5 bases. Germline CDR1 PRHDT, CDR2 FYEKMQ (reference sequence). Trimming removed 5 bases at V and 5 bases at J, with 12 bases between. CDR3 length equals 14 residues. The CDR3 DNA sequence: TGTGCCAGCAGCCGCGGGGCACCGAATGAAAAACTGTTTTTT. As protein: CASSRGAPNEKLFF.

V gene TRBV5-8 combines with J gene TRBJ1-5; the match to TRBD1 covers 7 bases. This CDR3 is built from 14 residues. Per germline, CDR1 SGHTS and CDR2 YDEGEE. V dropped 4 bases and J dropped 8; count of bases not matched to a gene: 9. In DNA, the CDR3 is TGTGCCAGCAGCATGTGGCCCGGGACAGAGCCCCAGCATTTT. Protein: CASSMWPGTEPQHF.

This rearrangement joins TRBV9 to TRBJ1-2, with D unresolved. V gave up 0 bases and J gave up 4 bases, with 13 bases separating them. The CDR3 contains 15 residues. Germline V gene lookup returns CDR1 SGDLS and CDR2 YYNGEE. The CDR3 sequence is CASSVGSGGSYGYTF. CDR3 DNA sequence: TGTGCCAGCAGCGTAGGGTCGGGAGGGTCCTATGGCTACACCTTC.

The chain links TRBV7-2 to TRBJ1-6; no clear D gene. The CDR3 spans 15 residues. The V end lost 1 base, the J end lost 7 bases, and 11 bases lay between the germline ends. Germline V gene lookup returns CDR1 SGHTA and CDR2 FQGNSA. The CDR3 nucleotides are TGTGCCAGCAGCTTAGTAGGCAGCGAGAATTCACCCCTCCACTTT. As protein: CASSLVGSENSPLHF. The full variable domain, in which reference TRBV7-2 and TRBJ1-6 provide the parts outside the CDR3, is GAGVSQSPSNKVTEKGKDVELRCDPISGHTALYWYRQSLGQGLEFLIYFQGNSAPDKSGLPSDRFSAERTGGSVSTLTIQRTQQEDSAVYLCASSLVGSENSPLHFGNGTRLTVT.

The chain joins TRBV30 to TRBJ2-1; D is uncertain. The CDR3 totals 12 residues. Per germline, CDR1 GTSNPN and CDR2 SVGIG (reference sequence). V was shortened by 4 bases and J by 2 bases, with 6 bases between the two germline ends. The CDR3 nucleotides are TGTGCCTGGACACAGCCCTACAATGAGCAGTTCTTC. This codes for CAWTQPYNEQFF.

Points on this clone: The identical CDR3 is also encoded by other nucleotide sequences in the sample. This chain links TRBV12-3 or TRBV12-4 with TRBJ2-3, with unresolved D. Deletions cut 6 bases from V and 4 bases from J, with 8 bases between. This CDR3 is 12 amino acids long. This chain's CDR3 is CASSSVPDTQYF. As DNA, the CDR3 is TGTGCCAGCAGCTCGGTACCAGATACGCAGTATTTT.

The gene calls are TRBV9 and TRBJ2-7, with D possibly TRBD2 on 6 matching bases. Trimming pared 1 base from V and 4 bases from J, leaving 12 bases between. The CDR3 is made up of 14 amino acids. Germline CDR1 SGDLS, CDR2 YYNGEE. This chain's CDR3 is CASSVRAGQYEQYF. CDR3 in DNA: TGTGCCAGCAGCGTAAGGGCGGGGCAGTACGAGCAGTACTTC.

V and J are TRBV3-1 (or the pseudogene TRBV3-2) and TRBJ1-1, with D possibly matching TRBD1 (6 bases). CDR1 is LGHDT and CDR2 is YNNKEL in the germline V gene (reference sequence). V was shortened by 0 bases and J by 1 base, with 9 bases between the two germline ends. The CDR3 has 15 residues. CDR3 bases: TGTGCCAGCAGCCAAGAGGTACAGGGGAACACTGAAGCTTTCTTT. Translation: CASSQEVQGNTEAFF.

The chain combines TRBV24-1 with TRBJ2-5; D is unclear. Germline assignment: CDR1 KGHDR and CDR2 SFDVKD. The CDR3 runs 14 residues. Deletions cut 2 bases from V and 4 bases from J, with 10 bases between. The CDR3 DNA follows: TGTGCCACCAGTGATTCAACAGTATCAGAGACCCAGTACTTC. Residues: CATSDSTVSETQYF.

The CDR3 sequence is CASSDLNTEAFF. In DNA, the CDR3 is TGTGCCAGCAGTGATTTAAACACTGAAGCTTTCTTT. The chain links TRBV6-1 to TRBJ1-1; no clear D. V was shortened by 3 bases and J by 2 bases, with 4 bases between the two germline ends. The CDR3 contains 12 residues. Germline V gives CDR1 MNHNS, CDR2 SASEGT.

J is TRBJ2-7 and V is TRBV5-1; a possible D gene is TRBD2 (7 bases). Germline V gene sequence: CDR1 SGHRS, CDR2 YFSETQ. The CDR3 runs 14 residues. The germline V and J ends were trimmed by 3 bases and 6 bases, with 16 bases remaining between them. The CDR3 sequence: CASSSTQGGGEQYF. In nucleotides, the CDR3 is TGCGCCAGCAGCTCTACACAGGGAGGGGGCGAGCAGTACTTC.

The rearrangement links TRBV5-1 to TRBJ1-2; TRBD1 might be the D (5 bases). The germline gives CDR1 SGHRS, CDR2 YFSETQ. The CDR3 is made up of 14 amino acids. With 4 bases removed from V and 3 bases from J, the gap between germline ends came to 13 bases. The chain's CDR3 is CASSPGGAHYGYTF. The CDR3 DNA reads as TGCGCCAGCAGCCCCGGCGGGGCCCACTATGGCTACACCTTC.

This chain uses TRBV5-1 with TRBJ2-3; D gene unclear. The V end was cut by 4 bases, the J end by 5 bases, with 11 bases between. The germline V gene has CDR1 SGHRS and CDR2 YFSETQ. The CDR3 has 13 amino acids. The CDR3 loop reads CASSSFSQDTQYF. The CDR3 DNA is TGCGCCAGCAGCAGCTTTTCCCAAGATACGCAGTATTTT.

J is TRBJ2-2 and V is TRBV5-1; TRBD1 aligns across 8 bases. The germline CDR1 and CDR2 sequences are SGHRS and YFSETQ. V was pared by 0 bases and J by 7 bases, with 5 bases of the junction left unmatched. This CDR3 is built from 15 residues. The DNA for the CDR3 is TGCGCCAGCAGCTTGGCGCAGGGGGCTAGCGGGGAGCTGTTTTTT. Translated, it gives CASSLAQGASGELFF.

The CDR3 region is CASKLGTGAEKLFF. In nucleotides, the CDR3 is TGCGCCAGCAAGTTAGGGACAGGGGCTGAAAAACTGTTTTTT. This chain uses TRBV5-1 with TRBJ1-4; 10 positions match TRBD1. The CDR3 has 14 amino acids. Germline lookup yields CDR1 SGHRS and CDR2 YFSETQ. Trimming cost V 6 bases and J 7 bases; bases outside gene matches: 6.

The rearrangement uses TRBV30 and TRBJ1-3; D unclear. Germline V CDR1 and CDR2: GTSNPN, SVGIG (reference sequence). This CDR3 spans 15 amino acids. Trimming stripped 0 bases from V and 0 bases from J, with 9 bases between. The CDR3 reads CAWSVKRLSGNTIYF. In nucleotides, the CDR3 is TGTGCCTGGAGTGTTAAGCGTCTCTCTGGAAACACCATATATTTT.

This chain connects TRBV2 to TRBJ1-2; 8 nucleotides agree with TRBD1. The trim removed 5 bases at V and 0 bases at J, leaving 2 bases unmatched. This CDR3 spans 14 amino acids. Germline V gene lookup returns CDR1 SNHLY and CDR2 FYNNEI. The CDR3 nucleotides read TGTGCCAGCAGTCAGGGGGCAACTAACTATGGCTACACCTTC. As protein: CASSQGATNYGYTF. The full variable domain, in which reference TRBV2 and TRBJ1-2 provide the parts outside the CDR3, is EPEVTQTPSHQVTQMGQEVILRCVPISNHLYFYWYRQILGQKVEFLVSFYNNEISEKSEIFDDQFSVERPDGSNFTLKIRSTKLEDSAMYFCASSQGATNYGYTFGSGTRLTVV.